This T cell receptor beta chain was retrieved from a study of blood T cells in healthy people across ages (dated by TCRdb to about 2015). Background on the whole study: Template switching captured roughly one uniquely barcoded TCR beta cDNA molecule per two T cells in model experiments. Donors were grouped into four age groups: young (average about 15 years), middle-aged (roughly 38), aged (around 60) and long-lived (approximately 82). For two donors (one aged 18 to 29 and one aged 80 or older), the study analyzed two additional independent replicas of 1 million unique cDNA reads from the same blood draw. To track age-related changes in TCR beta repertoire diversity, the study relied on deep sequencing normalized with unique cDNA molecular identifiers. To avoid experimental bias, donors of different ages were spread randomly across the sequencing lanes. Beyond this particular receptor, the publication reports: Bulk unsorted PBMC profiling prevented conclusive comparison of naive and antigen-experienced compartments. Observed TCR beta diversity per million T cells fell roughly linearly with age, and a significant reduction was already apparent by age about 38. Compared with the aged group, the long-lived group had more naive CD4+ T cells, fewer expanded clones and increased TCR diversity, suggesting age selection. Estimates of total diversity based on one million sequenced T cells were regarded as lower bounds and as underestimates. The percentage of naive T cells measured by flow cytometry correlated strongly with observed TCR beta diversity. Because donor CMV infection status was unknown, age-related changes in expanded clonotypes were potentially confounded.

The method behind the library was 5' RACE. The run used an Illumina HiSeq 2500. A second roughly 6 to 11 cycle PCR used a sample-barcoded 5' primer and a J-beta primer mix. Each TCR beta cDNA molecule received a unique molecular identifier from a template-switch 5' adaptor carrying 12 random nucleotides. At least 2.5 million CDR3-containing paired-end reads were obtained from each sample. First-strand cDNA synthesis was performed from all RNA using the Mint cDNA synthesis kit, with priming by a TRBC-specific oligonucleotide. Following uracil-DNA glycosylase treatment, a first 18-cycle PCR with universal primers M1SS and BC2_uni_R was performed on all cDNA. Turning to the authors' computational methods: Normalization of each sample was performed by random selection of 1 million high-quality reads, each carrying a distinct molecular identifier. Instead of being binned into consensus sequences, reads with shared molecular identifiers were discarded. MiTCR, with a Q25 quality threshold and the strictest error-elimination algorithm, was used for CDR3 identification, clonotype clustering and error correction. Lower-bound total TCR beta diversity was estimated with a nonparametric unseen species model using Euler transformation. The public reads were run again by TCRdb, first through fastp at Q25 and then through MiXCR, and only productive beta chains were kept. When rows share a CDR3 protein, they turn into one entry using the most common DNA and genes. TCRdb's processing, not the authors' own work, is the source of the V and J calls. In this sample the table shows 1,500,000 or so distinct CDR3 sequences, almost 60% of which occur a single time. The ten most abundant clones make up roughly 6.3% of the sample.

The donors were roughly 38 Caucasian individuals from Russia, aged roughly 6 to 100 years, who were systemically healthy. Around 9.9 milliliters of peripheral blood were collected from each donor into EDTA-treated Vacutainer tubes. Ficoll-Paque density-gradient centrifugation was used to isolate PBMCs, with at least 7 million per sample. Trizol reagent was used to extract total RNA from PBMCs, with at least 5.5 micrograms per sample. Naive CD45RAhigh/CD27high T cell percentages were measured by flow cytometry on a PBMC aliquot from every donor. CDR1 and CDR2, looked up from the germline V gene (reference sequence), are MNHNY and SVGAGI. Taken from cysteine to phenylalanine, the CDR3 has 15 residues. CDR3 DNA is the only sequence kept; it has 45 bases, read in frame from the first base. V is pared back by 5 bases and J by 0 bases, with 14 bases lying between the germline termini. This clonotype showed up just a few times. The antigen it binds to is not known. The input lacks base qualities; no much larger clone sits a single base away.

The sequenced sample was blood. The receptor chain draws on TRBV6-6 and TRBJ2-7; the D gene cannot be resolved beyond TRBD1 or TRBD2, each matching 5 bases. This receptor was obtained from a man younger than 30 in good health. The CDR3 corresponds to CASSKEGTDSYEQYF. The bases read TGTGCCAGCAGTAAAGAGGGGACCGACTCCTACGAGCAGTACTTC.